What follows are 26 T cell receptor beta chains derived from one specimen sequenced in a study of T-cell memory formation after mild COVID-19. TCRdb processed the 5' RACE reads anew with MiXCR; each CDR3 protein has one entry. The sample carries approximately 300,000 distinct CDR3 sequences, about 15% recorded once. The sequencing input was PBMCs or a T cell subset sorted from them (not recorded which). The receptor set was obtained from a young man who had mild COVID-19 (a few samples of this study predate the infection). Cell type and time point are not known.

This clonotype appeared many times. The chain joins TRBV3-1 to TRBJ2-2; D gene uncertain. Germline CDR1 and CDR2: LGHDT and YNNKEL (reference sequence). The ends were cut back, 1 base at V and 0 bases at J, with 15 bases in the middle. The CDR3 totals 18 residues. As DNA, the CDR3 is TGTGCCAGCAGCCAAGCGATTACGGTGACCGCGAACACCGGGGAGCTGTTTTTT. Translating it yields CASSQAITVTANTGELFF.

Only a few counts were recorded for this clonotype. The J gene is TRBJ2-2, the V gene TRBV7-9; the match to TRBD1 covers 11 bases. The CDR3 is made up of 13 amino acids. The germline CDR1 and CDR2 sequences are SEHNR and FQNEAQ (reference sequence). The V gene end was trimmed by 10 bases and the J gene end by 5 bases; junction bases not matched to a gene: 3. The CDR3: CAIGTGGTGELFF. The CDR3, as DNA: TGTGCCATCGGGACAGGGGGTACCGGGGAGCTGTTTTTT.

V and J are TRBV19 and TRBJ1-4; a weak D match, TRBD1 (5 bases). Trimming removed 8 bases at V and 6 bases at J, with 16 bases between. Germline CDR1 and CDR2: LNHDA and SQIVND (reference sequence). The CDR3 consists of 14 residues. CDR3: CASSEPQVDEKLFF. As DNA, the CDR3 is TGTGCCAGTTCCGAACCACAGGTAGATGAAAAACTGTTTTTT.

The V and J genes are TRBV5-1 and TRBJ1-1; D call uncertain. Germline CDR1 reads SGHRS; CDR2 reads YFSETQ. The CDR3 loop spans 15 amino acids. V lost 0 bases, J lost 4 bases, and 13 bases lay in between. CDR3 residues: CASSLALGSGTEAFF. CDR3 DNA: TGCGCCAGCAGCTTGGCCTTGGGGAGCGGCACTGAAGCTTTCTTT.

This chain connects TRBV20-1 to TRBJ2-7; D is possibly TRBD1 (6 bases). Trimming took off 0 bases at V and 4 bases at J, with 10 bases between the two ends. This CDR3 has 13 amino acids. Germline V gene lookup returns CDR1 DFQATT and CDR2 SNEGSKA (reference sequence). CDR3 DNA sequence: TGCAGTGCTAGAGATCCCAGGGGATACGAGCAGTACTTC. This sequence encodes CSARDPRGYEQYF.

V usage is TRBV11-2 and J usage is TRBJ1-1; D is unclear. Trimming pared 5 bases from V and 4 bases from J, leaving 14 bases between. CDR1 and CDR2 from the germline V gene are SGHAT and FQNNGV. CDR3 size: 14 residues. This CDR3 reads CASSLSWVSTEAFF. In DNA form, the CDR3 reads TGTGCCAGCAGCCTATCCTGGGTTAGCACTGAAGCTTTCTTT.

This clonotype was found once. CDR3 in amino acids: CASSPRSGGNIQYF. The CDR3 DNA is TGTGCCAGCAGCCCCCGATCAGGGGGTAACATTCAGTACTTC. The V call is TRBV3-1, the J call TRBJ2-4; TRBD1 matches 7 bases. V lost 4 bases, J lost 7 bases, and 7 bases stayed unmatched. Looked up from germline, CDR1 is LGHDT and CDR2 is YNNKEL (reference sequence). The CDR3 has 14 amino acids.

This clonotype was seen a few times. V is TRBV27 and J is TRBJ1-5, with TRBD1 matching 7 bases. The V segment lost 6 bases and the J segment 6 bases; nucleotides outside the gene matches: 11. Germline values: CDR1 MNHEY, CDR2 SMNVEV (reference sequence). This CDR3 is 15 amino acids long. The DNA of the CDR3 is TGTGCCAGCAGGCCAGGGGGGGGACGGGCTCAGCCCCAGCATTTT. Its protein product is CASRPGGGRAQPQHF.

The chain combines TRBV7-2 with TRBJ2-5; 12 positions match TRBD2. V was clipped by 5 bases and J by 4 bases; unmatched bases: 8. This CDR3 is built from 16 residues. The germline gives CDR1 SGHTA, CDR2 FQGNSA. In nucleotides, the CDR3 is TGTGCCAGCAGCCCTACTCTAGCGGGGGGGATAGAGACCCAGTACTTC. Its translation is CASSPTLAGGIETQYF.

This clonotype was seen a handful of times. The junction does not match germline at one end; this may be a read error. The CDR3: CASSPSGQRGETQYF. DNA for the CDR3: TGTGCTAGCAGCCCGAGCGGCCAGCGTGGAGAGACCCAGTACTTC. The V gene is TRBV7-7, the J gene TRBJ2-5; weak D call: TRBD2 (5 bases). In germline, CDR1 is SSHAT, CDR2 FNYEAQ (reference sequence). The CDR3 extends over 15 amino acids.

This clonotype came up a few times. The J gene is TRBJ1-5, the V gene TRBV4-1; weak D call: TRBD1 (5 bases). Trimming shortened V by 1 base and J by 7 bases, and 17 bases separated the two germline ends. Germline assignment: CDR1 MGHRA and CDR2 YSYEKL. The CDR3 has 16 amino acids. CDR3 in DNA: TGCGCCAGCAGCCAAGTGAGGGACTTTACGAGGCAGCCCCAGCATTTT. Translated, it gives CASSQVRDFTRQPQHF.

The gene calls are TRBV7-9 and TRBJ2-7; no clear D. The CDR3 is made up of 14 amino acids. Germline V gene data show CDR1 as SEHNR and CDR2 as FQNEAQ (reference sequence). V was cut by 1 base and J by 2 bases, with 9 bases left in between. The CDR3 spells CASSLGSRPYEQYV. The CDR3 coding sequence is TGTGCCAGCAGCTTAGGCTCCAGGCCCTACGAGCAGTACGTC.

This clonotype was detected a few times. The chain couples TRBV7-2 to TRBJ2-2, with D possibly being TRBD1 or TRBD2 (5 bases each). Trimming took off 1 base at V and 4 bases at J, with 7 bases between the two ends. The CDR3 is 14 residues long. CDR1 and CDR2 from the germline V gene are SGHTA and FQGNSA. The CDR3 DNA sequence: TGTGCCAGCAGCTTAGATGGGGGCACCGGGGAGCTGTTTTTT. Translation: CASSLDGGTGELFF. Drawing the rest from reference TRBV7-2 and TRBJ2-2, the complete variable domain is GAGVSQSPSNKVTEKGKDVELRCDPISGHTALYWYRQSLGQGLEFLIYFQGNSAPDKSGLPSDRFSAERTGGSVSTLTIQRTQQEDSAVYLCASSLDGGTGELFFGEGSRLTVL.

This clonotype was recorded a few times. This sequence joins TRBV6-5 and TRBJ1-1, with D unresolved. Per the germline V gene, CDR1 is MNHEY and CDR2 is SVGAGI. The CDR3 has 14 residues. V lost 4 bases, J lost 9 bases, and 18 bases lay in between. CDR3 protein: CASSFGRRPFQAFF. The CDR3 DNA sequence: TGTGCCAGCAGTTTTGGGAGGAGGCCGTTCCAAGCTTTCTTT.

CDR3 DNA: TGTGCCAGCAGCCTCGGACAGGGGGCATGGGATACGCAGTATTTT. It translates to CASSLGQGAWDTQYF. The chain is built from TRBV5-4 and TRBJ2-3, with 11 bases fitting TRBD1. The CDR3 has 15 amino acids. V dropped 4 bases and J dropped 6; count of bases not matched to a gene: 7. The V gene's germline CDR1 is SGHNT and CDR2 YYREEE (reference sequence). Complete variable domain (other parts from reference TRBV5-4 and TRBJ2-3): ETGVTQSPTHLIKTRGQQVTLRCSSQSGHNTVSWYQQALGQGPQFIFQYYREEENGRGNFPPRFSGLQFPNYSSELNVNALELDDSALYLCASSLGQGAWDTQYFGPGTRLTVL.

This clonotype was counted ten times or more. The chain has TRBV5-4 and TRBJ2-7; 10 bases map to TRBD2. Germline V gene data show CDR1 as SGHNT and CDR2 as YYREEE (reference sequence). The junction had 8 bases not matched to a gene; V was cut back by 2 bases and J by 0 bases. The CDR3 is 17 amino acids. The CDR3 region is CASSFGSGGPSSYEQYF. In DNA, the CDR3 is TGTGCCAGCAGCTTTGGTAGCGGGGGGCCGAGCTCCTACGAGCAGTACTTC.

This clonotype has only a few counts. The V call is TRBV5-5, the J call TRBJ1-1; D remains unclear. Germline V gene lookup returns CDR1 SGHKS and CDR2 YYEKEE (reference sequence). The CDR3 has 13 amino acids. The V and J ends lost 4 bases and 6 bases respectively, with 13 bases between them. In DNA form, the CDR3 reads TGTGCCAGCAGCCAACCCATGGAGGCTGAAGCTTTCTTT. Its protein product is CASSQPMEAEAFF.

This clonotype has a handful of counts. The chain employs TRBV5-1 and TRBJ2-7, with D tentatively TRBD2 (6 bases). The CDR3 is made up of 13 amino acids. Trimming removed 2 bases from V and 4 bases from J, with 10 bases in between. In germline, CDR1 is SGHRS, CDR2 YFSETQ. The DNA for the CDR3 is TGCGCCAGCAGCTTCGGGGAGGTATACGAGCAGTACTTC. It codes for CASSFGEVYEQYF.

This chain connects TRBV12-3 or TRBV12-4 to TRBJ2-7; D remains ambiguous. This CDR3 region has 15 residues. Trimming stripped 6 bases from V and 2 bases from J, with 17 bases between. This CDR3 is CASSQGSGNPYEQYF. CDR3 in DNA: TGTGCCAGCAGCCAAGGGTCAGGCAACCCCTACGAGCAGTACTTC.

This clonotype was seen only a few times. V usage is TRBV4-1 and J usage is TRBJ2-2; 10 bases match TRBD2. The junction had 12 bases not matched to a gene; V was cut back by 4 bases and J by 4 bases. The CDR3 is 18 residues long. The germline V gene has CDR1 MGHRA and CDR2 YSYEKL. CDR3 sequence: CASSPGRGPSGGTGELFF. Written as DNA, the CDR3 is TGCGCCAGCAGCCCAGGGAGAGGCCCTAGCGGGGGCACCGGGGAGCTGTTTTTT.

This clonotype was observed many times. The chain couples TRBV28 to TRBJ2-7, with D tentatively TRBD2 (7 bases). Germline V gene sequence: CDR1 MDHEN, CDR2 SYDVKM. V was pared by 7 bases and J by 4 bases, with 20 bases between. The CDR3 runs 15 residues. CDR3 nucleotides: TGTGCCAGCACCCGAGGGGGGGCCGGGACTTACGAGCAGTACGTC. It specifies CASTRGGAGTYEQYV.

V is TRBV6-1 and J is TRBJ2-6, with D possibly TRBD2 on 6 matching bases. The CDR3 totals 13 residues. The V end lost 9 bases, the J end lost 1 base, and 7 bases lay between the germline ends. Per germline, CDR1 MNHNS and CDR2 SASEGT. CDR3 DNA: TGTGCCAGGGGGACTTCTGGGGCCAACGTCCTGACTTTC. It translates to CARGTSGANVLTF.

The chain uses TRBV14 and TRBJ2-7, with D possibly matching TRBD2 (5 bases). Trimming removed 4 bases from V and 0 bases from J, with 19 bases in between. The CDR3 totals 17 residues. CDR1 and CDR2 from the germline V gene are SGHDN and FVKESK. CDR3 residues: CASSRAPRTGSSYEQYF. DNA for the CDR3: TGTGCCAGCAGCCGAGCCCCCAGGACGGGAAGCTCCTACGAGCAGTACTTC.

The chain links TRBV27 to TRBJ1-6; 7 bases fit TRBD1. The CDR3 has 14 amino acids. V lost 5 bases to trimming and J lost 10 bases; unmatched junction nucleotides: 8. The germline CDR1 and CDR2 sequences are MNHEY and SMNVEV (reference sequence). DNA of the CDR3: TGTGCCAGCAGTACCGGGACAGCCCAATCACCCCTCCACTTT. It yields the protein CASSTGTAQSPLHF.

This chain links TRBV12-3 or TRBV12-4 with TRBJ2-7; 8 bases are a match to TRBD2. This CDR3 comprises 15 residues. The V and J ends lost 7 bases and 4 bases, in that order; junction bases with no gene match: 12. CDR3 bases: TGTGCCAGCACCACCGGGGGGGCCACCCCTTACGAGCAGTACGTC. Its translation: CASTTGGATPYEQYV.

This clonotype was counted once. CDR3 sequence: CASSVDRATGELFF. The DNA for the CDR3 is TGTGCCAGCAGTGTGGACAGGGCCACCGGGGAGCTGTTTTTT. This rearrangement joins TRBV6-1 to TRBJ2-2; 8 nucleotides agree with TRBD1. Germline CDR1 reads MNHNS; CDR2 reads SASEGT. V shed 4 bases and J 4 bases; nucleotides not matched to a gene: 2. The CDR3 runs 14 residues.